The clone carrying this T cell receptor beta chain has at least ten counts. No antigen is known for it. As diagnostic evidence, clinical symptoms, serum thyroxine, TRAb, thyroid ultrasound and orbital computed tomography were relied upon. Fresh peripheral blood (roughly 9.7 ml) yielded the PBMCs. Amplification targeted the TCR beta CDR3 regions, with RNA transcripts as the source material. An initial RT-PCR round employing HTBI primers preceded a second-round multiplex PCR. TCRdb redid the calling of the multiplex PCR reads with MiXCR, one entry per CDR3 protein. The sample lists 350,000 to 450,000 distinct CDR3 sequences, 15% to 20% seen once, with about 1.6% in the top ten. The source of the sample is a study of Graves' ophthalmopathy and Graves' hyperthyroidism. At the level of the study: Researchers obtained peripheral blood at initial diagnosis, before any treatment had begun. Broader study findings: Blood contained most expanded thyroid clonotypes exceeding 0.001 frequency.

The CDR3 runs 15 residues. Per the germline V gene, CDR1 is GTSNPN and CDR2 is SVGIG (reference sequence). V shed 2 bases, J shed 6 bases, and the junction held 8 bases outside the gene matches. The source is a woman younger than 30 with Graves' ophthalmopathy. The chain links TRBV30 to TRBJ1-5, with 9 positions matching TRBD1. The specimen was peripheral blood. This chain's CDR3 is CAWSLTGGVGQPQHF. CDR3 bases: TGTGCCTGGAGTCTTACAGGGGGCGTGGGTCAGCCCCAGCATTTT.